These 25 T cell receptor beta chains share one sample of origin, sequenced in a study of STAT5B mutations in CD4+ large granular lymphocyte leukemia (dated by TCRdb to the early 2020s). The library was produced with the immunoSEQ multiplex PCR assay. Drawn from immuneACCESS, this table holds only the in-frame rearrangements with V and J called that TCRdb kept. Clones are partly lost; checked studies trace under half to an unresolved V gene and leave the rest unexplained. This sample is represented by some 38,000 clones; over 75% of them were singletons. The top ten hold more than 0.9% of the sample. Sequencing was performed on CD4+ T cells from blood buffy coats. These receptors originate from a human donor in good health.

The chain combines TRBV18 with TRBJ2-4; D is undetermined. Germline V CDR1 and CDR2: KGHSH, LQKENI. V shed 6 bases and J shed 5 bases, with 5 bases lying between them. CDR3 length equals 11 residues. The CDR3 DNA is TGTGCCAGCTCCAAGGAAAACATTCAGTACTTC. It encodes CASSKENIQYF.

This chain joins TRBV2 and TRBJ2-3, with D hard to call. The V and J ends lost 1 base and 5 bases respectively, with 4 bases between them. This CDR3 has 12 amino acids. Germline loops: CDR1 SNHLY, CDR2 FYNNEI. CDR3 residues: CASSEVRDTQYF. CDR3 sequence (DNA): TGTGCCAGCAGTGAAGTTAGAGATACGCAGTATTTT.

The V call is TRBV7-3, the J call TRBJ1-1, with a possible D match to TRBD1 (5 bases). There are 13 residues in the CDR3. V was clipped by 2 bases and J by 3 bases, with 7 bases between them. From germline, CDR1 is SGHTA and CDR2 FQGTGA. DNA for the CDR3: TGTGCCAGCAGCTTACAAGGGGACACTGAAGCTTTCTTT. Residues: CASSLQGDTEAFF.

The chain's CDR3 is CASSLEGLVNTEAFF. CDR3 coding DNA: TGTGCCAGCAGCTTAGAAGGTCTCGTGAACACTGAAGCTTTCTTT. The V call is TRBV7-8, the J call TRBJ1-1; D ambiguous. Germline V gene lookup returns CDR1 SGHVS and CDR2 FQNEAQ. The CDR3 is made up of 15 amino acids. V lost 1 base, J lost 0 bases, and 9 bases lay in between. The full variable domain, its missing parts supplied by reference TRBV7-8 and TRBJ1-1, is GAGVSQSPRYKVAKRGQDVALRCDPISGHVSLFWYQQALGQGPEFLTYFQNEAQLDKSGLPSDRFFAERPEGSVSTLKIQRTQQEDSAVYLCASSLEGLVNTEAFFGQGTRLTVV.

The rearrangement links TRBV5-5 to TRBJ1-2; no definite D call. V gave up 0 bases and J gave up 4 bases, with 13 bases separating them. The germline V gene has CDR1 SGHKS and CDR2 YYEKEE (reference sequence). CDR3 length equals 15 residues. The CDR3 region has the DNA TGTGCCAGCAGCTTGGGCCCCGACCAGGTCTATGGCTACACCTTC. It is translated as CASSLGPDQVYGYTF.

The V call is TRBV5-4, the J call TRBJ1-5; no clear D. Germline V CDR1 and CDR2: SGHNT, YYREEE (reference sequence). Trimming removed 0 bases from V and 6 bases from J, with 10 bases in between. The CDR3 covers 14 residues. Written as DNA, the CDR3 is TGTGCCAGCAGCTTGGAGGGAGGGAGTCAGCCCCAGCATTTT. Its translation: CASSLEGGSQPQHF.

V gene TRBV5-1 combines with J gene TRBJ2-5; 8 nucleotides align to TRBD2. The CDR3 extends over 16 amino acids. The ends lost 0 bases at V and 1 base at J; junction bases unmatched: 5. Germline V gives CDR1 SGHRS, CDR2 YFSETQ. The CDR3 nucleotides are TGCGCCAGCAGCTTGGCGGGGGGGCCTCCCCAAGAGACCCAGTACTTC. It translates to CASSLAGGPPQETQYF. The whole variable domain, remainder taken from reference TRBV5-1 and TRBJ2-5, is KAGVTQTPRYLIKTRGQQVTLSCSPISGHRSVSWYQQTPGQGLQFLFEYFSETQRNKGNFPGRFSGRQFSNSRSEMNVSTLELGDSALYLCASSLAGGPPQETQYFGPGTRLLVL.

This clone was found a few times. V usage is TRBV11-1 and J usage is TRBJ2-1, with TRBD2 matching 14 bases. Germline CDR1 and CDR2: SGHAT and FQDESV (reference sequence). Trimming removed 5 bases from V and 5 bases from J; junction bases left unmatched: 8. CDR3 length: 17 amino acids. The CDR3 DNA follows: TGTGCCAGCAGCCGACTAGCGGGAGGGCCGATTCACAATGAGCAGTTCTTC. Amino acids: CASSRLAGGPIHNEQFF.

The J gene is TRBJ2-7, the V gene TRBV12-5; D tentatively fits TRBD1 or TRBD2 (5 bases each). The CDR3 sequence is 12 residues long. V lost 7 bases and J 2 bases, leaving 9 bases between the germline ends. Germline values: CDR1 LGHNT, CDR2 FRNRAP. CDR3 residues: CASASGPYEQYF. The CDR3 nucleotides read TGTGCTAGTGCTTCGGGACCCTACGAGCAGTACTTC.

The V call is TRBV7-3, the J call TRBJ2-1, with TRBD2 identical over 8 bases. The germline V gene has CDR1 SGHTA and CDR2 FQGTGA. With 5 bases clipped from V and 5 bases from J, the junction kept 8 bases outside the gene matches. This CDR3 has 15 amino acids. The CDR3 region is CASSPLGGGNNEQFF. In nucleotides, the CDR3 is TGTGCCAGCAGCCCCCTCGGCGGGGGGAACAATGAGCAGTTCTTC.

The CDR3 loop is CSSASGGTTDTQYF. As DNA, the CDR3 is TGCAGCTCAGCTAGCGGGGGGACCACAGATACGCAGTATTTT. V usage is TRBV29-1 and J usage is TRBJ2-3, with TRBD2 identical over 11 bases. Germline CDR1 is SQVTM and CDR2 is ANQGSEA. Trimming cost V 8 bases and J 2 bases; bases outside gene matches: 6. This CDR3 comprises 14 residues.

V is TRBV21-1 and J is TRBJ1-5; the table's D gene call, TRBD1, was not cross checked with the DNA. TRBV21-1 is assigned pseudogene status. This CDR3 has 15 residues. CDR3 sequence (DNA): TGTGCCAGCAGCAATGGGACAGGTAGCAATCAGCCCCAGCATTTT. This gives the protein CASSNGTGSNQPQHF.

V gene TRBV28 combines with J gene TRBJ2-1; TRBD2 aligns across 10 bases. Looked up from germline, CDR1 is MDHEN and CDR2 is SYDVKM. The CDR3 has 15 residues. The trim removed 6 bases at V and 3 bases at J, leaving 5 bases unmatched. In DNA form, the CDR3 reads TGTGCCAGCAGATCGGGACTAGCGTTCTACAATGAGCAGTTCTTC. It specifies CASRSGLAFYNEQFF.

This clone was detected only a few times. The chain employs TRBV7-2 and TRBJ2-2, with TRBD1 matching 9 bases. Germline CDR1 and CDR2: SGHTA and FQGNSA. The CDR3 contains 14 residues. J gave up 4 bases and V 5 bases, and 2 bases lay outside the gene matches. The DNA for the CDR3 is TGTGCCAGCAGCATACAGGGGGCCACCGGGGAGCTGTTTTTT. Its protein product is CASSIQGATGELFF. The full variable domain, in which reference TRBV7-2 and TRBJ2-2 provide the parts outside the CDR3, is GAGVSQSPSNKVTEKGKDVELRCDPISGHTALYWYRQSLGQGLEFLIYFQGNSAPDKSGLPSDRFSAERTGGSVSTLTIQRTQQEDSAVYLCASSIQGATGELFFGEGSRLTVL.

The rearrangement joins TRBV5-6 to TRBJ1-1, with a weak D call TRBD1 (5 bases). Trimming left V 2 bases short and J 5 bases short, with 13 bases between. Germline V gene data show CDR1 as SGHDT and CDR2 as YYEEEE. This CDR3 has 14 amino acids. The CDR3 protein is CASSFEGELTEAFF. In DNA, the CDR3 is TGTGCCAGCAGCTTTGAAGGGGAACTGACTGAAGCTTTCTTT.

This clone was found once. The chain is built from TRBV7-2 and TRBJ1-4; TRBD1 matches at 8 bases. V lost 6 bases to trimming and J lost 7 bases; unmatched junction nucleotides: 10. The CDR3 is 15 amino acids. Germline V gene data show CDR1 as SGHTA and CDR2 as FQGNSA. The CDR3 sequence is CASSYSQGAGEKLFF. CDR3 in DNA: TGTGCCAGCAGTTATTCCCAGGGGGCAGGTGAAAAACTGTTTTTT.

The J gene is TRBJ2-7, the V gene TRBV19; TRBD1 agrees at 10 bases. The CDR3 totals 17 residues. Unmatched junction bases numbered 7, after V lost 2 bases and J lost 0 bases. Germline assignment: CDR1 LNHDA and CDR2 SQIVND (reference sequence). The DNA of the CDR3 is TGTGCCAGTAGTATATCCCCCGGGACAGGGGTCTCCTACGAGCAGTACTTC. Its protein is CASSISPGTGVSYEQYF.

This chain's CDR3 is CASRERTGENTEAFF. CDR3 bases: TGTGCCAGCAGGGAAAGGACAGGGGAAAACACTGAAGCTTTCTTT. The chain uses TRBV28 and TRBJ1-1; 9 bases match TRBD1. The CDR3 is 15 amino acids. Germline V gene data show CDR1 as MDHEN and CDR2 as SYDVKM. J gave up 2 bases and V 6 bases, and 7 bases lay outside the gene matches.

The chain is built from TRBV30 and TRBJ2-7; 10 bases line up with TRBD1. This CDR3 spans 15 amino acids. In germline, CDR1 is GTSNPN, CDR2 SVGIG (reference sequence). The V segment lost 3 bases and the J segment 4 bases; nucleotides outside the gene matches: 9. In DNA, the CDR3 is TGTGCCTGGAGGCAGCCGGGACAGGGGTTTTACGAGCAGTACTTC. Encoded protein: CAWRQPGQGFYEQYF. Combining the CDR3 with reference TRBV30 and TRBJ2-7 gives the whole variable domain SQTIHQWPATLVQPVGSPLSLECTVEGTSNPNLYWYRQAAGRGLQLLFYSVGIGQISSEVPQNLSASRPQDRQFILSSKKLLLSDSGFYLCAWRQPGQGFYEQYFGPGTRLTVT.

A word on this clone: The junction differs from germline at one of its ends, possibly a read error. The gene calls are TRBV7-7 and TRBJ2-5; D gene uncertain. Germline CDR1 is SSHAT and CDR2 is FNYEAQ (reference sequence). This CDR3 spans 13 amino acids. Here the CDR3 reads CASSLGEGETQYF. CDR3 nucleotide sequence: TGTGCTAGCAGCTTAGGCGAAGGAGAGACCCAGTACTTC.

This clone was detected only once. This chain links TRBV4-1 with TRBJ1-3; D unclear. From germline, CDR1 is MGHRA and CDR2 YSYEKL. The V and J ends lost 6 bases and 0 bases respectively, with 12 bases between them. The length of the CDR3 is 15 residues. The CDR3 DNA follows: TGCGCCAGCAGTCCGGACGTACGCTCTGGAAACACCATATATTTT. Amino acids: CASSPDVRSGNTIYF.

The chain joins TRBV4-2 to TRBJ2-2, with 9 bases lining up with TRBD2. Germline V gene data show CDR1 as LGHNA and CDR2 as YNFKEQ. The ends lost 3 bases at V and 0 bases at J; junction bases unmatched: 2. The CDR3 spans 16 residues. Written as DNA, the CDR3 is TGTGCCAGCAGCCAGGAGCGGGGGGCGAACACCGGGGAGCTGTTTTTT. Encoded protein: CASSQERGANTGELFF.

This chain joins TRBV28 and TRBJ2-5; TRBD2 aligns across 8 bases. CDR1 and CDR2 (germline): MDHEN, SYDVKM. V shed 5 bases, J shed 5 bases, and the junction held 10 bases outside the gene matches. This CDR3 is built from 15 residues. The CDR3: CASSTRAGGDETQYF. CDR3 bases: TGTGCCAGCAGTACCCGGGCGGGAGGTGACGAGACCCAGTACTTC. Full variable domain (remainder filled in from reference TRBV28 and TRBJ2-5): DVKVTQSSRYLVKRTGEKVFLECVQDMDHENMFWYRQDPGLGLRLIYFSYDVKMKEKGDIPEGYSVSREKKERFSLILESASTNQTSMYLCASSTRAGGDETQYFGPGTRLLVL.

V gene TRBV7-6 combines with J gene TRBJ2-7, with TRBD1 matching 7 bases. Germline loops: CDR1 SGHVS, CDR2 FNYEAQ. V lost 5 bases to trimming and J lost 1 base; unmatched junction nucleotides: 5. The CDR3 is 14 amino acids. CDR3 sequence reads: CASSDRQGSYEQYF. CDR3 coding DNA: TGTGCCAGCAGCGACCGACAGGGTTCCTACGAGCAGTACTTC. The whole variable domain, remainder taken from reference TRBV7-6 and TRBJ2-7, is GAGVSQSPRYKVTKRGQDVALRCDPISGHVSLYWYRQALGQGPEFLTYFNYEAQQDKSGLPNDRFSAERPEGSISTLTIQRTEQRDSAMYRCASSDRQGSYEQYFGPGTRLTVT.

The chain is built from TRBV7-7 and TRBJ2-2; 7 nucleotides align to TRBD2. Germline CDR1 reads SSHAT; CDR2 reads FNYEAQ (reference sequence). The junction had 6 bases not matched to a gene; V was cut back by 5 bases and J by 3 bases. The CDR3 spans 15 residues. The CDR3 DNA follows: TGTGCCAGCAGCCCCTCGGGGGGTCACACCGGGGAGCTGTTTTTT. Its protein product is CASSPSGGHTGELFF.